A few counts support the clone carrying this TCR beta chain. The antigen is undetermined. Trimming cost V 10 bases and J 8 bases; bases outside gene matches: 14. There are 14 residues in the CDR3. Germline assignment: CDR1 MNHGY and CDR2 SAAAGT. This sample is part of a study of T cells in localized non-small cell lung cancer. Assay used: immunoSEQ multiplex PCR; TCRdb lists only in-frame clones, some missing. The sample comprises some 1,800 clones, approximately 37% of which are singletons, and about 7% rests with the top ten. General study points: There was higher T cell clonality in uninvolved adjacent lung than in tumor, and it was highest there. Without multi-region sequencing, intratumor heterogeneity could not be excluded. Of the top 100 tumor clones, median approximately 60 were in adjacent lung, approximately 28 among its top 100. An association was observed between higher blood T cell density and longer overall survival.

This chain connects TRBV6-8 to TRBJ1-2; 9 bases line up with TRBD1. This clonotype was obtained from a female donor of 60 years or more with stage I lung adenocarcinoma. The sample in question was lung tumor tissue, obtained before any cancer treatment. CDR3 in amino acids: CAISPGQGDWGYTF. CDR3 sequence (DNA): TGTGCCATCAGCCCGGGACAGGGCGACTGGGGCTACACCTTC.